The rows below give T cell receptor beta chains drawn from one sample of a study of vaccination and CD4 T cells after COVID-19. In TCRdb, the PCR reads were re-called with MiXCR into one record per CDR3 protein. The sample holds 15,000 or so distinct CDR3 sequences; 53% are singletons and the top ten take 10%. The antigens of these receptors remain unknown. This specimen was CD4+ T cells from blood, cultured in vitro, taken before SARS-CoV-2 vaccination. The receptors were gathered from a human donor who had recovered from COVID-19. Both conserved end residues are part of each CDR3. The D gene is left open where the match is weak. The size of a clone is reported for some rows only, either as once, few or many, or as a class for expanded clones.

TRBV10-3	TRBD1	TRBJ2-7	NA	CAISEGDRLYEQYF	TGTGCCATCAGTGAGGGGGACAGGCTCTACGAGCAGTACTTC
TRBV6-4	NA	TRBJ1-1	few	CASSRQWNTEAFF	TGTGCCAGCAGTCGACAGTGGAACACTGAAGCTTTCTTT
TRBV18	NA	TRBJ2-5	few	CASSPPQETQYF	TGTGCCAGCTCACCACCTCAAGAGACCCAGTACTTC
TRBV5-4	TRBD1	TRBJ2-2	NA	CASSTGTGGNFAGELFF	TGTGCCAGCAGCACCGGGACAGGGGGGAACTTTGCCGGGGAGCTGTTTTTT
TRBV24-1	NA	TRBJ2-5	NA	CATSDPGGKETQYF	TGTGCCACCAGTGATCCGGGTGGGAAAGAGACCCAGTACTTC
TRBV6-1	NA	TRBJ2-6	NA	CASREGGSAGANVLTF	TGTGCCAGCCGCGAGGGGGGATCGGCTGGGGCCAACGTCCTGACTTTC
TRBV19	NA	TRBJ2-2	NA	CASSIAGSTGELFF	TGTGCCAGTAGTATAGCGGGCAGCACCGGGGAGCTGTTTTTT
TRBV2	NA	TRBJ2-5	NA	CASSEDTGTHQETQYF	TGTGCCAGCAGTGAAGACACAGGGACACACCAAGAGACCCAGTACTTC
TRBV6-2/TRBV6-3	NA	TRBJ1-5	NA	CASSKPIGGNQPQHF	TGTGCCAGCAGTAAGCCTATCGGCGGCAATCAGCCCCAGCATTTT
TRBV6-4	NA	TRBJ2-1	NA	CASSDSVGSSYNEQFF	TGTGCCAGCAGTGACAGCGTGGGGAGCTCCTACAATGAGCAGTTCTTC
TRBV20-1	TRBD2	TRBJ2-3	NA	CSANSRLAQSTDTQYF	TGCAGTGCAAACTCCCGACTAGCGCAAAGCACAGATACGCAGTATTTT
TRBV30	TRBD1	TRBJ1-2	NA	CAWSLRSDRVYYGYTF	TGTGCCTGGAGTCTCCGATCGGACAGGGTTTACTATGGCTACACCTTC
TRBV12-3/TRBV12-4	TRBD2	TRBJ2-3	NA	CASSLVVGGSQYF	TGTGCCAGCAGTTTAGTGGTCGGGGGGTCGCAGTATTTT
TRBV5-4	NA	TRBJ1-1	NA	CASSSQGIRNTEAFF	TGTGCCAGCAGCTCCCAGGGAATTCGGAACACTGAAGCTTTCTTT
TRBV20-1	NA	TRBJ2-5	few	CSPGSGYQETQYF	TGCAGTCCGGGGTCGGGGTACCAAGAGACCCAGTACTTC
TRBV11-3	NA	TRBJ2-2	NA	CASSLDTGAGELFF	TGTGCCAGCAGCTTGGACACGGGCGCCGGGGAGCTGTTTTTT
TRBV5-4	NA	TRBJ2-3	NA	CASSPNGPLSTDTQYF	TGTGCCAGCAGTCCGAACGGCCCGCTGTCCACAGATACGCAGTATTTT
TRBV15	NA	TRBJ2-1	NA	CATSRDYSLNEQFF	TGTGCCACCAGCAGAGATTACTCCCTCAATGAGCAGTTCTTC
TRBV25-1	NA	TRBJ2-7	NA	CASSDWGPHEQYF	TGTGCCAGCAGTGATTGGGGGCCCCACGAGCAGTACTTC
TRBV2	NA	TRBJ1-2	NA	CASRFPLAQNGYTF	TGTGCCAGCAGATTCCCCCTGGCCCAGAATGGCTACACCTTC
TRBV7-6	NA	TRBJ1-6	NA	CASKVGPGDSPLHF	TGTGCCAGCAAGGTCGGGCCGGGGGATTCACCCCTCCACTTT
TRBV6-5	NA	TRBJ1-3	NA	CASSYGWDLGGNTIYF	TGTGCCAGCAGTTACGGCTGGGATCTGGGTGGAAACACCATATATTTT
TRBV7-3	TRBD1	TRBJ1-1	NA	CASGGTGGTEAFF	TGTGCCAGCGGCGGGACAGGGGGCACTGAAGCTTTCTTT
TRBV7-9	NA	TRBJ1-2	few	CASSPSRRDYGYTF	TGTGCCAGCAGCCCATCGCGAAGAGACTATGGCTACACCTTC
TRBV5-1	TRBD1	TRBJ1-2	NA	CASSLVAGGYGYTF	TGCGCCAGCAGCTTGGTGGCAGGGGGCTATGGCTACACCTTC
TRBV19	TRBD2	TRBJ2-7	few	CASSRTSGSYEQYF	TGTGCCAGTAGTAGGACTAGCGGGAGCTACGAGCAGTACTTC
TRBV19	TRBD2	TRBJ2-2	NA	CASSPTSGSFTGELFF	TGTGCCAGTAGTCCGACTAGCGGGAGTTTTACCGGGGAGCTGTTTTTT
TRBV2	TRBD1	TRBJ1-2	NA	CASSEWQGDGYTF	TGTGCCAGCAGTGAATGGCAGGGGGATGGCTACACCTTC
TRBV2	TRBD1	TRBJ1-1	once	CASSDEGQGNTEAFF	TGTGCCAGCAGTGATGAGGGACAGGGGAACACTGAAGCTTTCTTT
TRBV7-2	NA	TRBJ2-2	NA	CASRHGRRGANTGELFF	TGTGCCAGCAGGCACGGTAGGCGGGGCGCGAACACCGGGGAGCTGTTTTTT
TRBV6-1	NA	TRBJ2-2	NA	CASSETPDGGELFF	TGTGCCAGCAGTGAAACCCCGGACGGCGGGGAGCTGTTTTTT
TRBV30	TRBD1	TRBJ1-5	few	CAWSVQGWIQPQHF	TGTGCCTGGAGTGTACAGGGGTGGATTCAGCCCCAGCATTTT
TRBV6-1	NA	TRBJ1-1	NA	CASREWVLGTAVNTEAFF	TGTGCCAGCAGAGAGTGGGTCTTGGGTACAGCAGTGAACACTGAAGCTTTCTTT
TRBV7-8	NA	TRBJ2-7	NA	CASSLATKGGSLYF	TGTGCCAGCAGCTTAGCGACGAAGGGGGGATCTCTGTACTTC
TRBV20-1	TRBD1	TRBJ1-2	few	CSALMTGSGYTF	TGCAGTGCCTTAATGACAGGGAGTGGCTACACCTTC